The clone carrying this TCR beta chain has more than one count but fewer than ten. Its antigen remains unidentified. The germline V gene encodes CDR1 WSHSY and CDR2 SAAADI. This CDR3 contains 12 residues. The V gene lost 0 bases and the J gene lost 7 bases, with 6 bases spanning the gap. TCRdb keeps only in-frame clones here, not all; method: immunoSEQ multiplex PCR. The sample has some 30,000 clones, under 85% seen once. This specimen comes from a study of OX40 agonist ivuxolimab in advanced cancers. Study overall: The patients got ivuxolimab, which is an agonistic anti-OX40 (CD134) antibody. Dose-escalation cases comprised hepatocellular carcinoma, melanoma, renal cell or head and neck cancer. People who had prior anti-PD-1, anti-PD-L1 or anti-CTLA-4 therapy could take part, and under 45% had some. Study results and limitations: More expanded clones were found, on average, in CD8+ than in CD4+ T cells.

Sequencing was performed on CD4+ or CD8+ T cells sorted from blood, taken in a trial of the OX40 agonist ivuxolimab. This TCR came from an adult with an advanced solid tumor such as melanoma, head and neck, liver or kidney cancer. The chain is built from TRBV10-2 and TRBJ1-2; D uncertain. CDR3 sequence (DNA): TGCGCCAGCAGTGAGTCAGGAGGTGGCTACACCTTC. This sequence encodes CASSESGGGYTF.